This T cell receptor (beta chain) was identified during a study of vaccination effects on CD4 cells after COVID-19. Across the whole study: Two doses of BNT162b2 or mRNA-1273 vaccine were administered to participants.

Comment on this clone: No antigen is known for it.

ViraFEST used viral peptide pools to expand antigen-specific CD4+ T cells before sequencing. CD4+ T cells were isolated after around 10 days of culture. Vaccine recipients had no previous SARS-CoV-2 infection; their nucleocapsid antibodies were negative. Cultures got half-medium changes with IL-2 on days 3 and 7. Produced via immunoSEQ multiplex PCR; TCRdb's table is partial and in-frame only. Among about 27,000 clones listed, around three quarters were seen once. The receptor was isolated from a human donor who received a COVID-19 vaccine. Sequences were derived from CD4+ T cells from PBMCs cultured with HCoV-NL63 spike peptides, sampled before COVID-19 vaccination.

CDR3 sequence: CASSPGTPNTGELFF. DNA for the CDR3: TGTGCCAGCAGTCCCGGGACACCGAACACCGGGGAGCTGTTTTTT. The chain carries TRBV28 and TRBJ2-2; tentative D call: TRBD1 (6 bases). From germline, CDR1 is MDHEN and CDR2 SYDVKM. The CDR3 is made up of 15 amino acids. Trimming stripped 5 bases from V and 0 bases from J, with 10 bases between.